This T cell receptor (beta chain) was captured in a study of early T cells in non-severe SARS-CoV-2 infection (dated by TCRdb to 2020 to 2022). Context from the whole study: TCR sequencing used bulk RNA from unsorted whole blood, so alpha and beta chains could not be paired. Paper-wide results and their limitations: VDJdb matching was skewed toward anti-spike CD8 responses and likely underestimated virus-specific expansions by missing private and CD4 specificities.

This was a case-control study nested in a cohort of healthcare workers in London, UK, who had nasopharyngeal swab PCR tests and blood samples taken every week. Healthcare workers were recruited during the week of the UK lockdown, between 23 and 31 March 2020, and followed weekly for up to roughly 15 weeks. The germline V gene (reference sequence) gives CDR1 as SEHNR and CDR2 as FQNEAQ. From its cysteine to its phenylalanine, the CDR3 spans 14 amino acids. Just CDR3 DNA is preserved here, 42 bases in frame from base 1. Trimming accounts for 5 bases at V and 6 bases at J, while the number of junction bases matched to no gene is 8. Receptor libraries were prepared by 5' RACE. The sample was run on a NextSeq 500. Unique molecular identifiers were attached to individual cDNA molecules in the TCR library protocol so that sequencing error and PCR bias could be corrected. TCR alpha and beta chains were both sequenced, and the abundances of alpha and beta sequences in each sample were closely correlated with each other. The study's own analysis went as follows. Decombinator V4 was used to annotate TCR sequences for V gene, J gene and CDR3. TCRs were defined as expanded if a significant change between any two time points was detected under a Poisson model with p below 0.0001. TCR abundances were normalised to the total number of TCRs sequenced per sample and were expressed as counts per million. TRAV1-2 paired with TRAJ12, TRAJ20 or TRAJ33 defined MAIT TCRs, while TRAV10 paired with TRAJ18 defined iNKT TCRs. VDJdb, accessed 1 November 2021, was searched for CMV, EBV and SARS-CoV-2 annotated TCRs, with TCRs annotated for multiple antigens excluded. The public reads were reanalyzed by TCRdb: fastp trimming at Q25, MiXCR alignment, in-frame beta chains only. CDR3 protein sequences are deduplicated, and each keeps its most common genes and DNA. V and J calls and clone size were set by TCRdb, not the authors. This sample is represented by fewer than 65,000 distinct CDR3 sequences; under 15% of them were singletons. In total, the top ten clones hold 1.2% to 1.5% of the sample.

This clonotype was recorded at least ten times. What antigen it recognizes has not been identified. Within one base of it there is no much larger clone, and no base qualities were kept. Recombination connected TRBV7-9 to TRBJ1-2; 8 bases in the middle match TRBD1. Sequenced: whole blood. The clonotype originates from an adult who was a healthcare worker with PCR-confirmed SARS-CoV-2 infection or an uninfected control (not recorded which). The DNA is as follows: TGTGCCAGCAGCACCGGACAGGGCTCTGATGGCTACACCTTC. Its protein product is CASSTGQGSDGYTF. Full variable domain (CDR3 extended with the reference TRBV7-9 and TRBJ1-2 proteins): DTGVSQNPRHKITKRGQNVTFRCDPISEHNRLYWYRQTLGQGPEFLTYFQNEAQLEKSRLLSDRFSAERPKGSFSTLEIQRTEQGDSAMYLCASSTGQGSDGYTFGSGTRLTVV.